Listed here is a single TCR beta chain. TCRdb reprocessed the RT-PCR reads with MiXCR, giving one entry per CDR3 protein. The profile shows about 700,000 distinct CDR3 sequences, 12% to 15% of them singletons. This clonotype originated in a female donor in good health, serving as a healthy control. The sequencing input was memory CD4+ T cells from blood.

In DNA form, the CDR3 reads TGTGCCAGCAGCGTTCATCGGGACAGGGACTACGAGCAGTACTTC. Its translation is CASSVHRDRDYEQYF. The rearrangement uses TRBV9 and TRBJ2-7, with 9 bases identical to TRBD1. J was trimmed by 3 bases and V by 2 bases; bases with no gene match: 6. The V gene's germline CDR1 is SGDLS and CDR2 YYNGEE. The CDR3 is made up of 15 amino acids.